Listed below are T cell receptor beta chains from one sample, sequenced in a study of T-cell memory formation after mild COVID-19. TCRdb reprocessed the 5' RACE reads via MiXCR and lists one record per CDR3 protein. The table includes roughly 560,000 distinct CDR3 sequences, around 21% detected once. Sequencing was carried out using PBMCs or a T cell subset sorted from them (not recorded which). Every receptor here comes from an adult woman who had mild COVID-19 (a few samples of this study predate the infection). Cell type and time point are not known. Both conserved end residues are part of each CDR3. The order of the fields is CDR3 DNA, CDR3 protein, clone size, D gene, V gene, J gene. The D gene is left open where the match is weak. Some rows have no size entry. The others give once, few or many, or a class for an expanded clone.

cdr3_nt: TGTGCCAGCAGTGACTCGTGGGGCACTGAAGCTTTCTTT
cdr3_aa: CASSDSWGTEAFF
clone_size: NA
d_call: NA
v_call: TRBV6-1
j_call: TRBJ1-1

cdr3_nt: TGTGCCAGCAGCGTAGAAGGGACAGCCTACGAGCAGTACTTC
cdr3_aa: CASSVEGTAYEQYF
clone_size: NA
d_call: TRBD1
v_call: TRBV9
j_call: TRBJ2-7

cdr3_nt: TGTGCCAGCAGCCAAGGGCCACTAGCGGGAGCAGATACGCAGTATTTT
cdr3_aa: CASSQGPLAGADTQYF
clone_size: NA
d_call: TRBD2
v_call: TRBV7-2
j_call: TRBJ2-3

cdr3_nt: TGCAGTGCTTGGGGTAGCTCCTACGAGCAGTACTTC
cdr3_aa: CSAWGSSYEQYF
clone_size: NA
d_call: NA
v_call: TRBV20-1
j_call: TRBJ2-7

cdr3_nt: TGTGCCATCAGTGAGTCGAGAGTCAATGAGCAGTTCTTC
cdr3_aa: CAISESRVNEQFF
clone_size: few
d_call: NA
v_call: TRBV10-3
j_call: TRBJ2-1

cdr3_nt: TGTGCCAGCAGTAACCGGGACAGGGATAACTATGGCTACACCTTC
cdr3_aa: CASSNRDRDNYGYTF
clone_size: few
d_call: TRBD1
v_call: TRBV12-3/TRBV12-4
j_call: TRBJ1-2

cdr3_nt: TGTGCCAGCAGTTTTCAGGTTGTAGAGCAGTACTTC
cdr3_aa: CASSFQVVEQYF
clone_size: few
d_call: NA
v_call: TRBV12-3/TRBV12-4
j_call: TRBJ2-7

cdr3_nt: TGTGCCAGCAGTTACACAGGGGTAGTGGACGAGCAGTACTTC
cdr3_aa: CASSYTGVVDEQYF
clone_size: few
d_call: TRBD1
v_call: TRBV6-2/TRBV6-3
j_call: TRBJ2-7

cdr3_nt: TGCAGCGTTGGCGCCGGGGTTGTAGAGACCCAGTACTTC
cdr3_aa: CSVGAGVVETQYF
clone_size: few
d_call: NA
v_call: TRBV29-1
j_call: TRBJ2-5

cdr3_nt: TGTGCCAGCAGCTTAGACAGGCCCGGGGAGCTGTTTTTT
cdr3_aa: CASSLDRPGELFF
clone_size: many
d_call: NA
v_call: TRBV7-2
j_call: TRBJ2-2

cdr3_nt: TGTGCCAGCAGCCTCGGACTAGCGGACAATGAGCAGTTCTTC
cdr3_aa: CASSLGLADNEQFF
clone_size: NA
d_call: TRBD2
v_call: TRBV4-2
j_call: TRBJ2-1

cdr3_nt: TGTGCCAGCAGTTACTCGTTACAGCGGGAGGCCCCGAGCTCCTACGAGCAGTACTTC
cdr3_aa: CASSYSLQREAPSSYEQYF
clone_size: NA
d_call: TRBD2
v_call: TRBV6-6
j_call: TRBJ2-7

cdr3_nt: TGTGCCACCAGCAGAGATCCGGACTATGGCTACACCTTC
cdr3_aa: CATSRDPDYGYTF
clone_size: few
d_call: NA
v_call: TRBV15
j_call: TRBJ1-2

cdr3_nt: TGTGCCAGCAGTGACAGGGACGGCCAGCCCCAGCATTTT
cdr3_aa: CASSDRDGQPQHF
clone_size: NA
d_call: NA
v_call: TRBV6-1
j_call: TRBJ1-5